This T cell receptor (beta chain) comes out of a study of cytomegalovirus exposure and HLA in healthy donors. Study-wide points: Some public TCRs appeared in many individuals, while most sequences were rare.

The PCR made use of 60 Vbeta and 13 Jbeta primers. Method: immunoSEQ multiplex PCR; TCRdb's copy keeps in-frame clones and lacks some. The top ten clones hold 8% of a sample with tens of thousands of clones, about nine tenths of them seen once. The CDR3 sequence is 14 residues long. Trimming cost V 3 bases and J 7 bases; bases outside gene matches: 5. The germline CDR1 and CDR2 sequences are KGHSH and LQKENI. As to this clone: Its antigen is unidentified.

The TCR originated in a woman between 40 and 50 years old in good health and CMV-seropositive. Sequencing was performed on PBMCs. The chain links TRBV18 to TRBJ2-3, with 9 bases that match TRBD1. CDR3 nucleotides: TGTGCCAGCTCACCGGGACAGGGCGGTAATACGCAGTATTTT. Encoded protein: CASSPGQGGNTQYF.